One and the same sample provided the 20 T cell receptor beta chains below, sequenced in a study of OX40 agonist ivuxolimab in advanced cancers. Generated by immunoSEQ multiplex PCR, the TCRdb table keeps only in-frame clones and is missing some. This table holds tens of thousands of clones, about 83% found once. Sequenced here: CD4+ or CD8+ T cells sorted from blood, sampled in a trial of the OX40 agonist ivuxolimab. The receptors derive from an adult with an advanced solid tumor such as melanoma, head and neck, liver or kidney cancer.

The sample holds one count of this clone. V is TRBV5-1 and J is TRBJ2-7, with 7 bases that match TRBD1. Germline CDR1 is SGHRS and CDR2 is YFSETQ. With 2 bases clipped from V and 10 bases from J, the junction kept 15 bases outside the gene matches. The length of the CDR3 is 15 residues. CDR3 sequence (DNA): TGCGCCAGCAGCTTATCCGGGACAGTAGAGGCCGGTCAGTACTTC. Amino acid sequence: CASSLSGTVEAGQYF.

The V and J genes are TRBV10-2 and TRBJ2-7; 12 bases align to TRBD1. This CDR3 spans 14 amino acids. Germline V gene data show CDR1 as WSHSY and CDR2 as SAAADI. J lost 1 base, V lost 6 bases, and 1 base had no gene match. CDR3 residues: CASRGQGASYEQYF. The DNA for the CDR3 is TGCGCCAGCAGGGGACAGGGGGCATCCTACGAGCAGTACTTC.

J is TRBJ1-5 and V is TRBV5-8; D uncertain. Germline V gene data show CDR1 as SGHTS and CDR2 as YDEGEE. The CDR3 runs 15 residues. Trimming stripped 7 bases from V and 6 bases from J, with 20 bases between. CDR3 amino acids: CASGVELTGFQPQHF. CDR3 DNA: TGTGCCAGCGGCGTGGAACTTACTGGATTTCAGCCCCAGCATTTT.

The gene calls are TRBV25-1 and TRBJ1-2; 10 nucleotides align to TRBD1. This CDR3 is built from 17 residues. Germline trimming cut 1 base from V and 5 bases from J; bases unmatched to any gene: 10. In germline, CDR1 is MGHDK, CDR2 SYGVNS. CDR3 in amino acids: CASSELVGQGGRYGYTF. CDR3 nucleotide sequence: TGTGCCAGCAGTGAATTAGTCGGACAGGGGGGGAGGTATGGCTACACCTTC.

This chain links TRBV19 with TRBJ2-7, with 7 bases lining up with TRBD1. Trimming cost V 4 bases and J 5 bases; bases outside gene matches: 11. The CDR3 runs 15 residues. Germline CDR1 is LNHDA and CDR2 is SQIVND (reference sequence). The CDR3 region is CASSRTPGQFDEQYF. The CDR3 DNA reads TGTGCCAGTAGTAGAACCCCGGGACAGTTCGACGAGCAGTACTTC.

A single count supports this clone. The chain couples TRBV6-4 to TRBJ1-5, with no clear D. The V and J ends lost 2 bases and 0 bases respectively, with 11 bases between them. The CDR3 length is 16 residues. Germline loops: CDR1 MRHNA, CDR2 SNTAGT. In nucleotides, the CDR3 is TGTGCCAGCAGTGACCCCCGCACGGTTAGCAATCAGCCCCAGCATTTT. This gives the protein CASSDPRTVSNQPQHF.

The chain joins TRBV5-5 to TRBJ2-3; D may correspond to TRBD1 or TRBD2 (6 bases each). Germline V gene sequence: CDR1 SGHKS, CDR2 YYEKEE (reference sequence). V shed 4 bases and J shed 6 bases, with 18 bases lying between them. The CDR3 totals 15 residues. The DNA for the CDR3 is TGTGCCAGCAGCGGCGGGACATCGTTCGGGGATACGCAGTATTTT. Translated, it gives CASSGGTSFGDTQYF.

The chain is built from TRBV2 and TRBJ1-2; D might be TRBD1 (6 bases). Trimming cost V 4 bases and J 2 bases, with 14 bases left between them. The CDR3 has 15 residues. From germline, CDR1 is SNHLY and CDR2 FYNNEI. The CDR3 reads CASSVLEGGNYGYTF. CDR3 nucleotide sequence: TGTGCCAGCAGTGTTCTCGAAGGGGGGAACTATGGCTACACCTTC.

CDR3 residues: CASSPRQDRGNEKLFF. The CDR3 DNA reads TGTGCCAGCTCACCACGTCAGGACAGGGGGAATGAAAAACTGTTTTTT. The chain combines TRBV18 with TRBJ1-4, with 10 bases matching TRBD1. The CDR3 has 16 amino acids. CDR1 and CDR2 (germline): KGHSH, LQKENI. Trimming removed 1 base from V and 5 bases from J; junction bases left unmatched: 4.

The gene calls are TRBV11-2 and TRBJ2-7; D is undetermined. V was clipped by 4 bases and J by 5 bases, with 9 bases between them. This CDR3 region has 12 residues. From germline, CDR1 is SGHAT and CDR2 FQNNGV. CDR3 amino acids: CASSSLPDEQYF. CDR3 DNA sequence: TGTGCCAGCAGCTCCCTTCCGGACGAGCAGTACTTC.

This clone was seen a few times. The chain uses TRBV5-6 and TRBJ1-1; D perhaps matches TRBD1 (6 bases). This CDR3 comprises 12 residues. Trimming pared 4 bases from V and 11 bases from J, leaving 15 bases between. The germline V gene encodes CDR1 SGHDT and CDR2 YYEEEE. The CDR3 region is CASSGSGAMAFF. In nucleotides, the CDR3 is TGTGCCAGCAGCGGCTCAGGGGCGATGGCTTTCTTT.

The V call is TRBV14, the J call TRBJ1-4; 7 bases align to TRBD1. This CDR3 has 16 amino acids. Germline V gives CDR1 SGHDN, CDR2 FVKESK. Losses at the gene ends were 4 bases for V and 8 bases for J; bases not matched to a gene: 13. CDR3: CASSRLGAGGSEKLFF. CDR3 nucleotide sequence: TGTGCCAGCAGCCGACTAGGGGCAGGGGGAAGCGAAAAACTGTTTTTT.

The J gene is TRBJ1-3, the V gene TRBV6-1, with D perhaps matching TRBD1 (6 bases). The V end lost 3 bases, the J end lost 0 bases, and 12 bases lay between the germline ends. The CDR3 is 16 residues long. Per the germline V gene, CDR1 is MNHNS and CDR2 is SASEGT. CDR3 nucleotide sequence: TGTGCCAGCAGTGACCAACAGGGAAGCTCTGGAAACACCATATATTTT. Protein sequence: CASSDQQGSSGNTIYF.

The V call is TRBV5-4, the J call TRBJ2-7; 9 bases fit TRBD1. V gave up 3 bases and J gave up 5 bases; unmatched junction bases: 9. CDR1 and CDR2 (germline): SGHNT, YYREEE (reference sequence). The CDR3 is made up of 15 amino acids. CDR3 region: CASSSGGQGRNEQYF. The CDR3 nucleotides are TGTGCCAGCAGCTCGGGCGGACAGGGGAGGAACGAGCAGTACTTC.

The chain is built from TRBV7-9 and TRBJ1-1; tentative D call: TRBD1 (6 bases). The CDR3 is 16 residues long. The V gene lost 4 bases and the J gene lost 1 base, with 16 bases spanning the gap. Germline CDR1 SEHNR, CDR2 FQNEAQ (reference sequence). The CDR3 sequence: CASSSPRGTPNTEAFF. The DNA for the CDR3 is TGTGCCAGCAGCTCGCCACGTGGGACACCGAACACTGAAGCTTTCTTT.

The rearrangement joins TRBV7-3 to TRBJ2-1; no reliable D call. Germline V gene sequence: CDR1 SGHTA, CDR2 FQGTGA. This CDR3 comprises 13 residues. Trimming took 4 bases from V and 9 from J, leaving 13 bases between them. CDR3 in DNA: TGTGCCAGCAGCTCCACCGACATCGGTGAGCAGTTCTTC. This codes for CASSSTDIGEQFF. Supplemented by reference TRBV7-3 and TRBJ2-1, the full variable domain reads GAGVSQTPSNKVTEKGKYVELRCDPISGHTALYWYRQSLGQGPEFLIYFQGTGAADDSGLPNDRFFAVRPEGSVSTLKIQRTERGDSAVYLCASSSTDIGEQFFGPGTRLTVL.

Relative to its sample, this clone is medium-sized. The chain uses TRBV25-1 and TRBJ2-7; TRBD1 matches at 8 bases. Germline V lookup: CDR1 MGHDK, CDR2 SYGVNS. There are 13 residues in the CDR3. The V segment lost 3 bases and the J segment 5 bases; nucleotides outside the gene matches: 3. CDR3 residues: CASSETGAHEQYF. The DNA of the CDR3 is TGTGCCAGCAGTGAGACAGGGGCCCACGAGCAGTACTTC.

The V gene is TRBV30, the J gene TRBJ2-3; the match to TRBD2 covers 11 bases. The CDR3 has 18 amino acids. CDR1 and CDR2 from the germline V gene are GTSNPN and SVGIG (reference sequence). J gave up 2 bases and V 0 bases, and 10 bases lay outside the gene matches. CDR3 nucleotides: TGTGCCTGGAGTGTATCTAGGCTAGCGGGAGGAATCACAGATACGCAGTATTTT. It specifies CAWSVSRLAGGITDTQYF. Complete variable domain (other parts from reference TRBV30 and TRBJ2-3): SQTIHQWPATLVQPVGSPLSLECTVEGTSNPNLYWYRQAAGRGLQLLFYSVGIGQISSEVPQNLSASRPQDRQFILSSKKLLLSDSGFYLCAWSVSRLAGGITDTQYFGPGTRLTVL.

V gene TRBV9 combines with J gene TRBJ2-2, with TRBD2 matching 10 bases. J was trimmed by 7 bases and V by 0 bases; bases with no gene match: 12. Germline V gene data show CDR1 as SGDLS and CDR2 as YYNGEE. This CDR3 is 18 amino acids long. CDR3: CASSVGSSGGLLVGELFF. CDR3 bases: TGTGCCAGCAGCGTAGGGTCTAGCGGGGGCCTGCTGGTCGGGGAGCTGTTTTTT.

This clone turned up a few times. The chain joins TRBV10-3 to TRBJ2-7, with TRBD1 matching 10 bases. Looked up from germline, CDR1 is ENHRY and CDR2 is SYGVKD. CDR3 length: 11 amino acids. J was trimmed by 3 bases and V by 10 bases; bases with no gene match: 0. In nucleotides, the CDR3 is TGTGCCAGGACAGGGGGCTACGAGCAGTACTTC. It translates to CARTGGYEQYF.